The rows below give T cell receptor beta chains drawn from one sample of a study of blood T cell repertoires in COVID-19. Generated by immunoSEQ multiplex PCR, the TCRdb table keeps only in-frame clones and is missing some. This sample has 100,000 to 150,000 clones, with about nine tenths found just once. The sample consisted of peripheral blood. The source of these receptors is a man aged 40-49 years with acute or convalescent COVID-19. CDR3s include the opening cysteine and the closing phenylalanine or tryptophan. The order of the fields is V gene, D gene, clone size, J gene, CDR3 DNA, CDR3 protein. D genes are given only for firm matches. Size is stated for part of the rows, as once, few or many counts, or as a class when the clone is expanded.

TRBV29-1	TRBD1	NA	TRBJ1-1	TGCAGCGTTCAGGGGGCGCGGGACACTGAAGCTTTCTTT	CSVQGARDTEAFF
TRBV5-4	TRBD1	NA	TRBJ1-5	TGTGCCAGCAGCTTAGAGGGACAGGGTCAGCCCCAGCATTTT	CASSLEGQGQPQHF
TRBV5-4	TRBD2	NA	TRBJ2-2	TGTGCCAGCAGCTTGCTCGGCCTAGCGGGAGGGCGGACTCACACCGGGGAGCTGTTTTTT	CASSLLGLAGGRTHTGELFF
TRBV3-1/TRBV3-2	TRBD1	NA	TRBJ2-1	TGTGCCAGCAACTCTGGACAGGGGGTCAATGAGCAGTTCTTC	CASNSGQGVNEQFF
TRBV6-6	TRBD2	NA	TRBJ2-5	TGTGCCAGCAGCATCCGATCTTGGACTAGCGGGAAGGGGTACCAAGAGACCCAGTACTTC	CASSIRSWTSGKGYQETQYF
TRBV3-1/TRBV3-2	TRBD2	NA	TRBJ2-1	TGTGCCAGCAGCGCCCGGACTAGCGGGAGCTCAAGCTCCTACAATGAGCAGTTCTTC	CASSARTSGSSSSYNEQFF
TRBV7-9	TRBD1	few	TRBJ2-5	TGTGCCAGCAGCCGAGGGGACAGAGACCAAGAGACCCAGTACTTC	CASSRGDRDQETQYF
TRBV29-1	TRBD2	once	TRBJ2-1	TGCAGCGGCGGACGCCGCGGGAGCCCCGCTGAGCAGTTCTTC	CSGGRRGSPAEQFF
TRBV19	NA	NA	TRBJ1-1	TGTGCCAGTAGTATAGTCCAGAACACTGAAGCTTTCTTT	CASSIVQNTEAFF
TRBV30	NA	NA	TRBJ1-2	TGTGCCTGGAGTGTGGGCGGGCGTATCGATGGCTACACCTTC	CAWSVGGRIDGYTF
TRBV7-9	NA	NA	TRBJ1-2	TGTGCCAGCAGCCAAGGACAGAACGCTAACTATGGCTACACCTTC	CASSQGQNANYGYTF
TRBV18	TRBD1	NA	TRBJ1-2	TGTGCCAGCTCACGAGATGGACAGGGACTTTACGGCTACACCTTC	CASSRDGQGLYGYTF
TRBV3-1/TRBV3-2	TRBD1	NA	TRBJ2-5	TGTGCCAGCAGCCATCACAGGGGGGAGACCCAGTACTTC	CASSHHRGETQYF
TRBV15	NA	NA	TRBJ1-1	TGTGCCACCAGCAGAGATCGCGCCAACCGGGGGGCTTTCTTT	CATSRDRANRGAFF
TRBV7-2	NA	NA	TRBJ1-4	TGTGCCAGCAGCCTGGGGGAGCCGGGGGGAAAACTGTTTTTT	CASSLGEPGGKLFF
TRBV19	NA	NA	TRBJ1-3	TGTGCCAGCTCTTTCGGAACAGCGGGGTCTGGAAACACCATATATTTT	CASSFGTAGSGNTIYF
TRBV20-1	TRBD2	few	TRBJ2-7	TGCAGTGCTAGAGCGGGGGGGGAGCAGTACTTC	CSARAGGEQYF
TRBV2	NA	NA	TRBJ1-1	TGTGCCAGCAGGACAGACAGGCATGCTGAAGCTTTCTTT	CASRTDRHAEAFF
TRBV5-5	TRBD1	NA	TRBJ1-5	TGTGCCAGCAGCTTGGTCGCTCAGGGGGCCAGGCAGCCCCAGCATTTT	CASSLVAQGARQPQHF
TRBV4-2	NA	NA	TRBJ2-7	TGTGCCAGCAGCCAAGACGCCGCCAGCTCCTACGAGCAGTACTTC	CASSQDAASSYEQYF
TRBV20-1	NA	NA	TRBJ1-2	TGCAGTGCTAGCCGACTGGGCTACACCTTC	CSASRLGYTF
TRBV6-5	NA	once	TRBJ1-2	TGTGCCAGCACCCAAGGGGGGGGCGTTGGTGGCTACACCTTC	CASTQGGGVGGYTF
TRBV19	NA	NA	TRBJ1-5	TGTGCCAGTAGTGATAGATCTCAGGGGAAGCCCCAGCATTTT	CASSDRSQGKPQHF
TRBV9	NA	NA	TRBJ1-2	TGTGCCAGCAGCGTTCGCCAGGGTGGCGGTGGCTACACCTTC	CASSVRQGGGGYTF
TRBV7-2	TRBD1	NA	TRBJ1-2	TGTGCCAGCAGCCTCAACAGGGGGGGTACCCTCTATGGCTACACCTTC	CASSLNRGGTLYGYTF
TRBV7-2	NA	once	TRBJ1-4	TGTGCCAGCAGCTGGGGGGCAACTAATGAAAAACTGTTTTTT	CASSWGATNEKLFF
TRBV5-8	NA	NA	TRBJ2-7	TGTGCCAGCAGCCCGAGTTACGGCGAGCAGTACTTC	CASSPSYGEQYF
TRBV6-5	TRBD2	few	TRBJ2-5	TGTGCCAGCAGTTACGGCCCGAGCGGGGGGCGAGAGACCCAGTACTTC	CASSYGPSGGRETQYF
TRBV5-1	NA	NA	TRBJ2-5	TGCGCCAGCAGCTCAGGGACACTTCAAGAGACCCAGTACTTC	CASSSGTLQETQYF
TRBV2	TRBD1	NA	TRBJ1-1	TGTGCCAGCAGTGAGGGCAGGGGGAAGACTGAAGCTTTCTTT	CASSEGRGKTEAFF
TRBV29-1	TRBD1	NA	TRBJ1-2	TGCAGCGTGGGACAGGGGGCGAACTATGGCTACACCTTC	CSVGQGANYGYTF
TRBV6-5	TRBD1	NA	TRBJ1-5	TGTGCCAGCAGTTTGGGACAGGGCGGTCAGCCCCAGCATTTT	CASSLGQGGQPQHF
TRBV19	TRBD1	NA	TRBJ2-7	TGTGCCAGTAGTATGGAGATGGGACAGGTTGCCTACGAGCAGTACTTC	CASSMEMGQVAYEQYF
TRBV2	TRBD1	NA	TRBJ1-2	TGTGCCAGCAGGGCTACAGGGGGCGAAGGCTACACCTTC	CASRATGGEGYTF
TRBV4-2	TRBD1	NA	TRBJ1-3	TGTGCCAGCAGCCAAGCTACAGGGGGTAGCTCTGGAAACACCATATATTTT	CASSQATGGSSGNTIYF
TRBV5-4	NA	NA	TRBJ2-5	TGTGCCAGCAGCTTGGGGGCCCTAAATCAAGAGACCCAGTACTTC	CASSLGALNQETQYF
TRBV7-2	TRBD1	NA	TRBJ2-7	TGTGCCAGCAGCCCACGACAGGGCTCCTACGAGCAGTACTTC	CASSPRQGSYEQYF
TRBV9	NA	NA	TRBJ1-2	TGTGCCAGCAGCGGAGAATATGGCTACACCTTC	CASSGEYGYTF
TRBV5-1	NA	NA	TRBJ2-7	TGCGCCAGCAGCTTTTGGGGAGGAAGCTCCTACGAGCAGTACTTC	CASSFWGGSSYEQYF
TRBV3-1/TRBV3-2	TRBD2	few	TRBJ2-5	TGTGCCAGCAGCGCGGGAACGGGGGGGGAGACCCAGTACTTC	CASSAGTGGETQYF
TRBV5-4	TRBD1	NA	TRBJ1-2	TGTGCCAGCAGGGACAGGGTGAACTATGGCTACACCTTC	CASRDRVNYGYTF
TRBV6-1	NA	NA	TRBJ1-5	TGTGCCAGCAGTGAAGTCAGTAGCAATCAGCCCCAGCATTTT	CASSEVSSNQPQHF
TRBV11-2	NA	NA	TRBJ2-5	TGTGCCAGCAGCTTAGATTTGGCGGGGGAGACCCAGTACTTC	CASSLDLAGETQYF
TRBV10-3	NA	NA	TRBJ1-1	TGTGCCATCACCCCGTCGGGAAACACTGAAGCTTTCTTT	CAITPSGNTEAFF
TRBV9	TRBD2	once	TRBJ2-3	TGTGCCAGCGGGATAGGGGAGGGAAATACGCAGTATTTT	CASGIGEGNTQYF
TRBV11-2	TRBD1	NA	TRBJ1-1	TGTGCCAGCAGCCACAGGGGGCGAAACACTGAAGCTTTCTTT	CASSHRGRNTEAFF
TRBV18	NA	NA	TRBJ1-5	TGTGCCAGCTCACCACCCCAGGGGCGAGATCGATCCCCCCAGCATTTT	CASSPPQGRDRSPQHF
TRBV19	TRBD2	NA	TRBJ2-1	TGTGCCAGTAGCAAGAGCGGGAGAGGCTACAATGAGCAGTTCTTC	CASSKSGRGYNEQFF
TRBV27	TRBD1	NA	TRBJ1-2	TGTGCCAGCAGTTTAGGAGGGGGCGTAAGTGGCTACACCTTC	CASSLGGGVSGYTF
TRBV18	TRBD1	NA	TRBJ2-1	TGTGCCAGCTCAGCCCGGACAGGATCGGGCAATGAGCAGTTCTTC	CASSARTGSGNEQFF
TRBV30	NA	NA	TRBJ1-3	TGTGCCTGGAGTGGGGACACTGGTCCTCCTGGAAACACCATATATTTT	CAWSGDTGPPGNTIYF
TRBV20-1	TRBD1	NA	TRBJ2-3	TGCAGTGCTAGTAGACAGGGGGCTAGGTCCGCAGATACGCAGTATTTT	CSASRQGARSADTQYF
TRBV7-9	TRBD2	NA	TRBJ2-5	TGTGCCAGCAGCTTGGCCGGGACTAGCGGGAGGGAGACCCAGTACTTC	CASSLAGTSGRETQYF
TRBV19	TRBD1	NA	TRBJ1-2	TGTGCCAGTCGGGACAGGGGGCGAATTAATGACTATGGCTACACCTTC	CASRDRGRINDYGYTF
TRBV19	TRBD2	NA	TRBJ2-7	TGTGCCAGTAGTATAGATTTTAGCGGGGGGAGCTACGAGCAGTACTTC	CASSIDFSGGSYEQYF
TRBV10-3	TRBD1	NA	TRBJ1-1	TGTGCCATCAGTGAGTCGTCCAGGACAGGGGAAGCTTTCTTT	CAISESSRTGEAFF